Following are 11 T cell receptor beta chains from one sample sequenced in a study of CD8 T cells in ankylosing spondylitis. These receptors have no known antigen. Overall study findings and caveats: In ankylosing spondylitis blood, a motif of roughly eight highly homologous TCR beta variants appeared characteristic.

TCRdb re-called the 5' RACE reads with MiXCR, one entry per CDR3 protein. Among fewer than 750,000 distinct CDR3 sequences listed, around 19% were seen once. The source material was blood, either unsorted or a sorted T cell fraction (not recorded which). The receptors were gathered from a male donor with ankylosing spondylitis.

This clonotype was seen a few times. V and J are TRBV4-1 and TRBJ1-2; the match to TRBD1 covers 10 bases. Germline CDR1 is MGHRA and CDR2 is YSYEKL. Unmatched junction bases numbered 4, after V lost 2 bases and J lost 4 bases. The CDR3 is 15 amino acids. The CDR3 DNA reads TGCGCCAGCAGCCAAAGGACAGGGGGTCCCTATGGCTACACCTTC. Amino acids: CASSQRTGGPYGYTF.

The chain couples TRBV7-6 to TRBJ2-5, with D hard to call. Germline V gene data show CDR1 as SGHVS and CDR2 as FNYEAQ. Trimming shortened V by 9 bases and J by 5 bases, and 19 bases separated the two germline ends. This CDR3 is 14 amino acids long. In DNA, the CDR3 is TGTGCCAGTGGACGTACAAACCTTGGCGAGACCCAGTACTTC. Its protein is CASGRTNLGETQYF. The variable domain in full, completed from reference TRBV7-6 and TRBJ2-5, reads GAGVSQSPRYKVTKRGQDVALRCDPISGHVSLYWYRQALGQGPEFLTYFNYEAQQDKSGLPNDRFSAERPEGSISTLTIQRTEQRDSAMYRCASGRTNLGETQYFGPGTRLLVL.

The rearrangement uses TRBV20-1 and TRBJ1-1; 7 nucleotides align to TRBD1. V gave up 0 bases and J gave up 6 bases; unmatched junction bases: 7. Germline assignment: CDR1 DFQATT and CDR2 SNEGSKA (reference sequence). The CDR3 runs to 14 residues. The CDR3 is CSARDVGDRSEAFF. The CDR3 region has the DNA TGCAGTGCTAGAGACGTTGGGGACAGATCTGAAGCTTTCTTT.

This clonotype was counted only a few times. The chain uses TRBV29-1 and TRBJ2-5; D not resolved. The length of the CDR3 is 14 residues. Germline lookup yields CDR1 SQVTM and CDR2 ANQGSEA. Between the trimmed V and J ends, which lost 1 base and 5 bases, there was a span of 14 bases. This CDR3 is CSVEGGQAEETQYF. CDR3 coding DNA: TGCAGCGTTGAAGGTGGTCAGGCGGAGGAGACCCAGTACTTC.

This clonotype was seen more than once but under ten times. The chain couples TRBV5-1 to TRBJ2-1; 9 bases match TRBD1. The junction had 13 bases not matched to a gene; V was cut back by 0 bases and J by 0 bases. The CDR3 is made up of 20 amino acids. Germline CDR1 SGHRS, CDR2 YFSETQ. Here the CDR3 DNA reads TGCGCCAGCAGCTTGGTTGGGACAGGGTATGGAAAAAGCTCCTACAATGAGCAGTTCTTC. This codes for CASSLVGTGYGKSSYNEQFF.

This clonotype has more than one count but fewer than ten. V and J are TRBV7-8 and TRBJ2-5, with D tentatively TRBD2 (5 bases). CDR1 and CDR2 (germline): SGHVS, FQNEAQ. This CDR3 is built from 14 residues. V shed 1 base and J shed 9 bases, with 15 bases lying between them. The CDR3 DNA reads TGTGCCAGCAGCTTAGATTCGGGAATGATGGCCCAGTACTTC. Its translation: CASSLDSGMMAQYF.

The rearrangement uses TRBV7-2 and TRBJ2-5, with D possibly matching TRBD2 (5 bases). The length of the CDR3 is 15 residues. The V end lost 1 base, the J end lost 2 bases, and 11 bases lay between the germline ends. Germline CDR1 and CDR2: SGHTA and FQGNSA. CDR3 bases: TGTGCCAGCAGCTTAGGCAAGGTAGCGCAAGAGACCCAGTACTTC. Its protein is CASSLGKVAQETQYF.

This clonotype was counted many times. The chain couples TRBV4-1 to TRBJ1-5; no clear D gene. Trimming took off 0 bases at V and 0 bases at J, with 12 bases between the two ends. Looked up from germline, CDR1 is MGHRA and CDR2 is YSYEKL. This CDR3 comprises 17 residues. This CDR3 is CASSQEWSAGSNQPQHF. The CDR3 nucleotides are TGCGCCAGCAGCCAAGAGTGGTCGGCAGGTAGCAATCAGCCCCAGCATTTT.

V and J are TRBV10-3 and TRBJ1-1; a weak D match, TRBD1 (5 bases). CDR1 ENHRY and CDR2 SYGVKD come from the germline V gene. The CDR3 spans 13 residues. The V end lost 10 bases, the J end lost 1 base, and 13 bases lay between the germline ends. The CDR3: CATGTEKNTEAFF. The CDR3, as DNA: TGTGCCACTGGGACGGAGAAGAACACTGAAGCTTTCTTT.

J is TRBJ2-7 and V is TRBV5-4; 8 bases agree with TRBD1. CDR3 size: 13 residues. The germline V gene encodes CDR1 SGHNT and CDR2 YYREEE (reference sequence). V dropped 4 bases and J dropped 6; count of bases not matched to a gene: 6. CDR3 nucleotides: TGTGCCAGCAGCGTCATACAGGGGGGCGAGCAGTACTTC. Translated, it gives CASSVIQGGEQYF.

This clonotype was detected only a few times. The chain uses TRBV12-3 or TRBV12-4 and TRBJ1-1; tentative D call: TRBD1 (5 bases). This CDR3 has 13 residues. V was trimmed by 6 bases and J by 7 bases, leaving 15 bases between them. CDR3 amino acids: CASSWGINYEAFF. DNA for the CDR3: TGTGCCAGCAGCTGGGGGATCAACTATGAAGCTTTCTTT.